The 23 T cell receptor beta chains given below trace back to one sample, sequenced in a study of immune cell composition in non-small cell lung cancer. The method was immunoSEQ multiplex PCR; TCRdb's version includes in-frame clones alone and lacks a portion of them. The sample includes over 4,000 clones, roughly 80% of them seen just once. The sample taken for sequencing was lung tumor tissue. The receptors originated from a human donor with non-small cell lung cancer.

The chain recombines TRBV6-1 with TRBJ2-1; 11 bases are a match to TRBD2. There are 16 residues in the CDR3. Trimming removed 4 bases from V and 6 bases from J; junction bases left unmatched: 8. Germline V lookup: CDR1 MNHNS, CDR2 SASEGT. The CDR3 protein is CASSVTSGRGFNEQFF. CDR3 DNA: TGTGCCAGCAGTGTCACTAGCGGGAGAGGTTTCAATGAGCAGTTCTTC.

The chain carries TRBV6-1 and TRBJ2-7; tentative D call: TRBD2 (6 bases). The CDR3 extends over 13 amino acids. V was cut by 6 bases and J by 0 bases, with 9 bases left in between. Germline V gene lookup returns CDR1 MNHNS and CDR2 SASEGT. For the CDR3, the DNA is TGTGCCAGCAGAGCCGGGAGCTCCTACGAGCAGTACTTC. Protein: CASRAGSSYEQYF.

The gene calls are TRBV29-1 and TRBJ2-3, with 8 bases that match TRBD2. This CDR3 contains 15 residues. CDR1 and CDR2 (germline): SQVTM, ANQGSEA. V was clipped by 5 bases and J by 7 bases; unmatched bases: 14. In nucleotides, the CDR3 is TGCAGCGTTTCGCGGCCAGCGGGAGAGTTGAATACGCAGTATTTT. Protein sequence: CSVSRPAGELNTQYF.

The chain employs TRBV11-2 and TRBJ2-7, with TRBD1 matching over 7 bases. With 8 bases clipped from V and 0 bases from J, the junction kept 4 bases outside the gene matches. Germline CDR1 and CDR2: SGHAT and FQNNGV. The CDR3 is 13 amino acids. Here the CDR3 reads CASRTGFSYEQYF. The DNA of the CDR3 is TGTGCCAGCCGGACAGGCTTCTCCTACGAGCAGTACTTC.

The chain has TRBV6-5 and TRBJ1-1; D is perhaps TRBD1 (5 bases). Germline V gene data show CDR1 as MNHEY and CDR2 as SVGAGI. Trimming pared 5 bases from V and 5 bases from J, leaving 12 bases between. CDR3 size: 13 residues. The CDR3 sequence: CASSTRVATEAFF. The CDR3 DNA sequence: TGTGCCAGCAGTACCAGGGTGGCGACTGAAGCTTTCTTT.

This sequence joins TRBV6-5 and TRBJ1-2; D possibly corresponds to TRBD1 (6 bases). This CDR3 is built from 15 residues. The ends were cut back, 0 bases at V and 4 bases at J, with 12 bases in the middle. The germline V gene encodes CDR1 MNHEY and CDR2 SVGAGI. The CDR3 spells CASSYSGASSYGYTF. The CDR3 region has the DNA TGTGCCAGCAGTTACTCGGGGGCTAGTAGCTATGGCTACACCTTC.

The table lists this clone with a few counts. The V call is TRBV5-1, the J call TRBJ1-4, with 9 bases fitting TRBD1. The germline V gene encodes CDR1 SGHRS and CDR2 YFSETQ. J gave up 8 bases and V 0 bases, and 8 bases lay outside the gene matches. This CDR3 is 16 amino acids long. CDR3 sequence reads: CASSLVGQGPGEKLFF. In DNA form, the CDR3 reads TGCGCCAGCAGCTTGGTTGGACAGGGGCCAGGAGAAAAACTGTTTTTT.

The CDR3 is CASSWDTYEQYF. CDR3 DNA: TGCGCCAGCAGTTGGGACACCTACGAGCAGTACTTC. The V gene is TRBV10-2, the J gene TRBJ2-7, with D possibly TRBD1 on 6 matching bases. V lost 5 bases and J lost 2, with 7 bases in between. The CDR3 is 12 amino acids. Germline V gene data show CDR1 as WSHSY and CDR2 as SAAADI.

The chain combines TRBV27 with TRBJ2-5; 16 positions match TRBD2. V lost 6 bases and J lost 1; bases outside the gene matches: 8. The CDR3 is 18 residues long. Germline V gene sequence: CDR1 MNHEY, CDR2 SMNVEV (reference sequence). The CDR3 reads CASRLPGLAGGSQETQYF. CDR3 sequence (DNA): TGTGCCAGCAGACTTCCGGGACTAGCGGGAGGGTCCCAAGAGACCCAGTACTTC.

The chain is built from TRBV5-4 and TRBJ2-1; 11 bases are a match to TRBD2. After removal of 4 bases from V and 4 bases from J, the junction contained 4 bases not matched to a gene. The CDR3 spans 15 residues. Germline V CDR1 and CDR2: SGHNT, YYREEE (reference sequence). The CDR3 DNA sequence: TGTGCCAGCAGCACGGGACTAGCGGAGTACAATGAGCAGTTCTTC. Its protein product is CASSTGLAEYNEQFF.

This CDR3 reads CASSSTGSAKDSEAFF. The CDR3 DNA reads TGTGCCAGCAGCTCGACAGGGAGCGCGAAGGACTCTGAAGCTTTCTTT. The chain uses TRBV5-6 and TRBJ1-1, with TRBD1 matching 7 bases. This CDR3 contains 16 residues. Germline trimming cut 3 bases from V and 6 bases from J; bases unmatched to any gene: 14. The germline V gene encodes CDR1 SGHDT and CDR2 YYEEEE.

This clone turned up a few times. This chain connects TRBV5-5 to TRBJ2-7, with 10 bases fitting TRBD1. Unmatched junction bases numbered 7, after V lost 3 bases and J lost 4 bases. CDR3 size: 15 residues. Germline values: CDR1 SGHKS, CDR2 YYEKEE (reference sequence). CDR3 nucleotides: TGTGCCAGCAGCTCACGATGGGACAGGGGTTACGAGCAGTACTTC. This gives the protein CASSSRWDRGYEQYF.

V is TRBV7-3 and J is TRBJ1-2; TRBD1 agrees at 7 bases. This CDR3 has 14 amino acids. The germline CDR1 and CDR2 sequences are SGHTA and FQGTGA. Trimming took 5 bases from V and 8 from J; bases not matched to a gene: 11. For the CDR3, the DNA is TGTGCCAGCAGCCCAACAGGACAGGTGGGAGGCTACACCTTC. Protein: CASSPTGQVGGYTF.

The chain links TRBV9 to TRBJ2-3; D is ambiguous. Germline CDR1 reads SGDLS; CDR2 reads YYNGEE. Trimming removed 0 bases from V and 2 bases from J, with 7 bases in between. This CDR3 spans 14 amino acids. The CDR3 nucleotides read TGTGCCAGCAGCGTAGCCCACTCCACAGATACGCAGTATTTT. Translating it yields CASSVAHSTDTQYF.

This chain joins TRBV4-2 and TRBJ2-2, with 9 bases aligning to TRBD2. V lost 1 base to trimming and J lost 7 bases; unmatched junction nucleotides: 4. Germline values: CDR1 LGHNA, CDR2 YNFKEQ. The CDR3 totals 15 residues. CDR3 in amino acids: CASSQVGREGGELFF. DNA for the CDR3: TGTGCCAGCAGCCAAGTGGGGCGGGAGGGCGGGGAGCTGTTTTTT.

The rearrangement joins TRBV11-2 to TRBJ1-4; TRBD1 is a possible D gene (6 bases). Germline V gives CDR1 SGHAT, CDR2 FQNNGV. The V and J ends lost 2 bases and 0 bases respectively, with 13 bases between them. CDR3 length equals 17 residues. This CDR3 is CASSLQGKVSTNEKLFF. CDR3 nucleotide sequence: TGTGCCAGCAGCTTACAGGGGAAGGTCTCAACTAATGAAAAACTGTTTTTT.

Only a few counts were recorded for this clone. CDR3 residues: CASSLSPGQVEGYTF. The CDR3 DNA follows: TGCGCCAGCAGCTTGTCCCCTGGACAGGTGGAAGGCTACACCTTC. This chain uses TRBV5-1 with TRBJ1-2, with 7 bases identical to TRBD1. The ends lost 1 base at V and 8 bases at J; junction bases unmatched: 11. The CDR3 is 15 residues long. Germline CDR1 is SGHRS and CDR2 is YFSETQ. Full variable domain (missing parts from reference TRBV5-1 and TRBJ1-2): KAGVTQTPRYLIKTRGQQVTLSCSPISGHRSVSWYQQTPGQGLQFLFEYFSETQRNKGNFPGRFSGRQFSNSRSEMNVSTLELGDSALYLCASSLSPGQVEGYTFGSGTRLTVV.

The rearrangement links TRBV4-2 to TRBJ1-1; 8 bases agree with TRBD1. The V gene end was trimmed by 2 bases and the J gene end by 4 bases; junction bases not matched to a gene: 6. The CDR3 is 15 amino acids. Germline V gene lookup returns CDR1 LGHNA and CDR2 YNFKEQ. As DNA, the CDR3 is TGTGCCAGCAGCCAAAGTAGACAGGGGTTCACTGAAGCTTTCTTT. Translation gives CASSQSRQGFTEAFF.

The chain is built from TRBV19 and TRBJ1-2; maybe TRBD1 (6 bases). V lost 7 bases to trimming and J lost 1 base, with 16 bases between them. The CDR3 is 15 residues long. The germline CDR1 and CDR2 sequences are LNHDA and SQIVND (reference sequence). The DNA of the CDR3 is TGTGCCAGTAAGTTCGGTGGGACACTTAACTATGGCTACACCTTC. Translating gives CASKFGGTLNYGYTF.

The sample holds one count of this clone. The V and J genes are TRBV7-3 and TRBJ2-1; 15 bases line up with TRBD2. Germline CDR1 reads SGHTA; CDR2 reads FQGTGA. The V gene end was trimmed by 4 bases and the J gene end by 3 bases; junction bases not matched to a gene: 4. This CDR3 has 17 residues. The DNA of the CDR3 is TGTGCCAGCAGCTCGCGGGGACTAGCGGGAGGCTACAATGAGCAGTTCTTC. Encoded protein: CASSSRGLAGGYNEQFF.

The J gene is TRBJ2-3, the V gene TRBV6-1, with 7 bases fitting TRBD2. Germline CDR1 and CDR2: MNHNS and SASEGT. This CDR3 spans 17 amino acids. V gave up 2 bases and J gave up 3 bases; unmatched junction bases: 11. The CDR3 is CASSERAFGRSTDTQYF. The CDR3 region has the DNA TGTGCCAGCAGTGAACGCGCTTTCGGGAGGAGTACAGATACGCAGTATTTT.

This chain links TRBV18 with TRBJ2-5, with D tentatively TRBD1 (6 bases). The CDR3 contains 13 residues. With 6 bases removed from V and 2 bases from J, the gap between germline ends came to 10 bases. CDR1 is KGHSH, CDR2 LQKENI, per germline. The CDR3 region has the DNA TGTGCCAGCTCCCGCGGACAGCAAGAGACCCAGTACTTC. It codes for CASSRGQQETQYF.

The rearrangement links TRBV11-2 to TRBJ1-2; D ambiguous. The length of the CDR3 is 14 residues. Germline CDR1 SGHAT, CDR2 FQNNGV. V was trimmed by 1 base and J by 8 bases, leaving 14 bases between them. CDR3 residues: CASSLAGLGEGYTF. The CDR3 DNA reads TGTGCCAGCAGCTTAGCCGGCCTTGGGGAGGGCTACACCTTC.